This section outlines one T cell receptor (beta chain) sequence together with its context. The record originates from a study of T cell changes during pregnancy in multiple sclerosis. Repertoires were generated with immunoSEQ multiplex PCR, while TCRdb's copy carries only in-frame clones and drops some. The sample yields tens of thousands of clones, 90% seen once. The material sequenced was peripheral blood, taken in the third trimester of pregnancy. The TCR was taken from a female donor with multiple sclerosis, enrolled in a pregnancy study.

The CDR3 loop reads CASITGQGSYGYTF. The CDR3 region has the DNA TGTGCCAGTATTACCGGACAGGGGAGCTATGGCTACACCTTC. V gene TRBV19 combines with J gene TRBJ1-2, with 9 bases lining up with TRBD1. J gave up 4 bases and V 7 bases, and 7 bases lay outside the gene matches. Germline assignment: CDR1 LNHDA and CDR2 SQIVND (reference sequence). The CDR3 runs 14 residues.